Below, 11 T cell receptor beta chains from the same sample are listed, as sequenced in a study of OX40 agonist ivuxolimab in advanced cancers. Using immunoSEQ multiplex PCR, the repertoire was profiled, and TCRdb retains in-frame clones only, with some absent. The top ten hold 29% of the sample, which has fewer than 30,000 clones, under 80% seen once. Here the sequenced sample was CD4+ or CD8+ T cells sorted from blood, taken in a trial of the OX40 agonist ivuxolimab. The source of these receptors is an adult with an advanced solid tumor such as melanoma, head and neck, liver or kidney cancer.

V usage is TRBV27 and J usage is TRBJ2-7, with 13 bases lining up with TRBD2. This CDR3 is built from 14 residues. Germline CDR1 reads MNHEY; CDR2 reads SMNVEV (reference sequence). After removal of 4 bases from V and 8 bases from J, the junction contained 5 bases not matched to a gene. The CDR3 coding sequence is TGTGCCAGCAGTTGGACTAGCGGGAGAAAAAAGCAGTACTTC. It encodes CASSWTSGRKKQYF.

This clone has only a few counts. The rearrangement uses TRBV6-5 and TRBJ2-7; D ambiguous. The CDR3 covers 13 residues. Trimming took off 5 bases at V and 0 bases at J, with 8 bases between the two ends. CDR1 is MNHEY, CDR2 SVGAGI, per germline. The CDR3 coding sequence is TGTGCCAGCAGTCAACAGAGCTCCTACGAGCAGTACTTC. This encodes CASSQQSSYEQYF.

Within the sample, this clone is medium-sized. V usage is TRBV4-1 and J usage is TRBJ1-5; tentatively, D is TRBD1 (5 bases). V was cut by 5 bases and J by 7 bases, with 18 bases left in between. Germline loops: CDR1 MGHRA, CDR2 YSYEKL. The length of the CDR3 is 15 residues. CDR3 nucleotides: TGCGCCAGCAGCGACAGAGGGGACGGCTTCCAGCCCCAGCATTTT. Translating it yields CASSDRGDGFQPQHF.

The V call is TRBV11-3, the J call TRBJ2-7; D uncertain. Germline CDR1 and CDR2: SGHNT and YENEEA. With 2 bases removed from V and 2 bases from J, the gap between germline ends came to 7 bases. This CDR3 contains 13 residues. DNA for the CDR3: TGTGCCAGCAGCTTAACTTTAGCCTACGAGCAGTACTTC. Its protein product is CASSLTLAYEQYF.

Sample share makes this clone medium-sized. The chain uses TRBV7-9 and TRBJ2-1, with D possibly being TRBD1 (6 bases). The CDR3 is 16 residues long. Germline V gives CDR1 SEHNR, CDR2 FQNEAQ (reference sequence). V shed 4 bases and J shed 7 bases, with 20 bases lying between them. CDR3 sequence (DNA): TGTGCCAGCAGCTCGCTCGGGACATACTCCGAGAATGAGCAGTTCTTC. Amino acids: CASSSLGTYSENEQFF.

This clone was counted only a few times. The chain joins TRBV11-2 to TRBJ1-1; D might be TRBD1 (5 bases). From germline, CDR1 is SGHAT and CDR2 FQNNGV. The CDR3 length is 14 residues. V was cut by 1 base and J by 5 bases, with 11 bases left in between. The CDR3 nucleotides are TGTGCCAGCAGCTTAGGCGCGGGGGTAACTGAAGCTTTCTTT. It encodes CASSLGAGVTEAFF.

This sequence joins TRBV7-6 and TRBJ1-3; a possible D gene is TRBD1 (6 bases). Germline CDR1 and CDR2: SGHVS and FNYEAQ. The CDR3 loop spans 15 amino acids. V gave up 0 bases and J gave up 1 base, with 7 bases separating them. The CDR3 reads CASSLAGTSGNTIYF. The DNA of the CDR3 is TGTGCCAGCAGCTTAGCCGGGACATCTGGAAACACCATATATTTT. The variable domain in full, completed from reference TRBV7-6 and TRBJ1-3, reads GAGVSQSPRYKVTKRGQDVALRCDPISGHVSLYWYRQALGQGPEFLTYFNYEAQQDKSGLPNDRFSAERPEGSISTLTIQRTEQRDSAMYRCASSLAGTSGNTIYFGEGSWLTVV.

This rearrangement joins TRBV15 to TRBJ2-7; D is uncertain. There are 12 residues in the CDR3. Germline V gives CDR1 LNHNV, CDR2 YYDKDF (reference sequence). V was trimmed by 5 bases and J by 5 bases, leaving 10 bases between them. The CDR3 sequence is CATSHLADEQYF. The DNA for the CDR3 is TGTGCCACCAGCCACTTGGCGGACGAGCAGTACTTC.

The CDR3 here is CASSIELAGGYEQYF. The CDR3 bases are TGTGCCAGTAGTATAGAACTAGCGGGAGGTTACGAGCAGTACTTC. The rearrangement uses TRBV19 and TRBJ2-7; 12 positions agree with TRBD2. Germline V gene data show CDR1 as LNHDA and CDR2 as SQIVND (reference sequence). CDR3 size: 15 residues. The junction had 1 base not matched to a gene; V was cut back by 0 bases and J by 4 bases.

This clone has just one count. The J gene is TRBJ2-1, the V gene TRBV7-9; D may be TRBD1 (6 bases). The CDR3 extends over 16 amino acids. Germline CDR1 SEHNR, CDR2 FQNEAQ (reference sequence). V was shortened by 4 bases and J by 8 bases, with 21 bases between the two germline ends. CDR3 DNA sequence: TGTGCCAGCAGCTCGTCGCTGGGACACATGGAGGATGAGCAGTTCTTC. Translating gives CASSSSLGHMEDEQFF.

The V gene is TRBV19, the J gene TRBJ2-7; D gene unclear. Per the germline V gene, CDR1 is LNHDA and CDR2 is SQIVND (reference sequence). V dropped 3 bases and J dropped 3 bases, with 18 bases sitting between them. This CDR3 region has 16 residues. This CDR3 reads CASSIITEVPLYEQYF. For the CDR3, the DNA is TGTGCCAGTAGTATTATTACAGAGGTCCCTCTCTACGAGCAGTACTTC. Variable domain in full (rest from reference TRBV19 and TRBJ2-7): DGGITQSPKYLFRKEGQNVTLSCEQNLNHDAMYWYRQDPGQGLRLIYYSQIVNDFQKGDIAEGYSVSREKKESFPLTVTSAQKNPTAFYLCASSIITEVPLYEQYFGPGTRLTVT.